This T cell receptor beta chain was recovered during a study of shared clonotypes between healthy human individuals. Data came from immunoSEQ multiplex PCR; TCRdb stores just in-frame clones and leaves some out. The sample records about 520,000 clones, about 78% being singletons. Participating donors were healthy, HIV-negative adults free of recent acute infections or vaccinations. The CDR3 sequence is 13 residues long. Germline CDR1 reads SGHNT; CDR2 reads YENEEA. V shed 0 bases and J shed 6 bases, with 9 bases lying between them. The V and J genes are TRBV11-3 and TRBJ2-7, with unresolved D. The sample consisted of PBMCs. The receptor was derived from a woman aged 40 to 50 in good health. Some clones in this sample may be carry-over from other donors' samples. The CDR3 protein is CASSLEGMGEQYF. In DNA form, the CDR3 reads TGTGCCAGCAGCTTAGAAGGTATGGGCGAGCAGTACTTC. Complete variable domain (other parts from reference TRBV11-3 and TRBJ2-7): EAGVVQSPRYKIIEKKQPVAFWCNPISGHNTLYWYLQNLGQGPELLIRYENEEAVDDSQLPKDRFSAERLKGVDSTLKIQPAELGDSAVYLCASSLEGMGEQYFGPGTRLTVT.